The next 16 T cell receptor beta chains were all read from a single sample in a study of blood T cell repertoires in COVID-19. Generated by immunoSEQ multiplex PCR, the TCRdb table keeps only in-frame clones and is missing some. Of some 170,000 clones in the sample, around 84% are singletons; the top ten hold roughly 15%. The sample was PBMCs or T cells enriched from blood (not recorded which). The receptors derive from a man aged 50 or older who had recovered from COVID-19.

The CDR3 here is CASSDQVGVRGNQPQHF. Written as DNA, the CDR3 is TGTGCCAGCAGTGACCAGGTGGGCGTCCGTGGCAATCAGCCCCAGCATTTT. The rearrangement links TRBV6-1 to TRBJ1-5; D not resolved. Germline-derived CDR1 and CDR2 are MNHNS and SASEGT. The CDR3 contains 17 residues. V was pared by 3 bases and J by 2 bases, with 17 bases between.

V is TRBV18 and J is TRBJ1-4, with 10 bases that match TRBD1. Germline V gene data show CDR1 as KGHSH and CDR2 as LQKENI. This CDR3 has 15 residues. With V trimmed by 6 bases and J by 5 bases, 6 bases remained unmatched. CDR3 amino acids: CASSRDRGGNEKLFF. The CDR3 coding sequence is TGTGCCAGCTCTCGGGACAGGGGAGGAAATGAAAAACTGTTTTTT.

The chain uses TRBV29-1 and TRBJ2-7, with TRBD2 identical over 8 bases. Germline-derived CDR1 and CDR2 are SQVTM and ANQGSEA. This CDR3 has 14 residues. V was pared by 0 bases and J by 5 bases, with 6 bases of the junction left unmatched. The CDR3 here is CSVEDLAGRHEQYF. The CDR3 DNA reads as TGCAGCGTTGAAGATCTAGCGGGTCGCCACGAGCAGTACTTC.

Concerning this clone itself: Germline is not matched at one junction end, which may reflect a read error. The CDR3 loop reads CASREAWRAGPTDTQYF. The CDR3 DNA is TGTGCCAGCAGAGAAGCGTGGCGAGCGGGGCCCACAGATACGCAGTATTTT. The V gene is TRBV6-1, the J gene TRBJ2-3; 7 bases align to TRBD2. CDR1 and CDR2 from the germline V gene are MNHNS and SASEGT. The CDR3 is made up of 17 amino acids.

The V gene is TRBV5-6, the J gene TRBJ1-2, with TRBD1 identical over 7 bases. There are 14 residues in the CDR3. CDR1 and CDR2 (germline): SGHDT, YYEEEE. Unmatched junction bases numbered 7, after V lost 4 bases and J lost 4 bases. The CDR3 protein is CASSLKTGLYGYTF. CDR3 in DNA: TGTGCCAGCAGCCTCAAGACAGGGCTCTATGGCTACACCTTC.

The genes are TRBV28 and TRBJ1-1, with 10 bases matching TRBD1. This CDR3 has 14 residues. The junction had 1 base not matched to a gene; V was cut back by 6 bases and J by 0 bases. Germline lookup yields CDR1 MDHEN and CDR2 SYDVKM. For the CDR3, the DNA is TGTGCCAGCAGGACAGGGGGCTTGAACACTGAAGCTTTCTTT. It codes for CASRTGGLNTEAFF.

The chain combines TRBV30 with TRBJ1-1; a possible D gene is TRBD1 (5 bases). Trimming took off 2 bases at V and 1 base at J, with 14 bases between the two ends. Germline V gives CDR1 GTSNPN, CDR2 SVGIG (reference sequence). The CDR3 has 15 amino acids. CDR3 sequence reads: CAWSPRSGQNTEAFF. Written as DNA, the CDR3 is TGTGCCTGGAGTCCCCGTAGTGGACAGAACACTGAAGCTTTCTTT. The whole variable domain, remainder taken from reference TRBV30 and TRBJ1-1, is SQTIHQWPATLVQPVGSPLSLECTVEGTSNPNLYWYRQAAGRGLQLLFYSVGIGQISSEVPQNLSASRPQDRQFILSSKKLLLSDSGFYLCAWSPRSGQNTEAFFGQGTRLTVV.

This rearrangement joins TRBV20-1 to TRBJ2-3; 11 nucleotides agree with TRBD2. CDR1 and CDR2 (germline): DFQATT, SNEGSKA (reference sequence). The CDR3 covers 17 residues. The V and J ends lost 3 bases and 8 bases, in that order; junction bases with no gene match: 16. The CDR3 DNA follows: TGCAGTGCTAGTTTGGCTAGCGGGGGGCCCCCGCCGCTTACGCAGTATTTT. This translates into CSASLASGGPPPLTQYF.

V gene TRBV7-2 combines with J gene TRBJ1-1; 8 bases align to TRBD1. CDR3 length: 18 amino acids. After removal of 5 bases from V and 1 base from J, the junction contained 15 bases not matched to a gene. The germline gives CDR1 SGHTA, CDR2 FQGNSA. CDR3 loop: CASSPHNGRQGKNTEAFF. CDR3 coding DNA: TGTGCCAGCAGCCCCCATAATGGTCGACAGGGGAAGAACACTGAAGCTTTCTTT.

J is TRBJ1-1 and V is TRBV14; no firm D call. Germline V gene data show CDR1 as SGHDN and CDR2 as FVKESK. The CDR3 has 14 residues. V was shortened by 4 bases and J by 1 base, with 10 bases between the two germline ends. As DNA, the CDR3 is TGTGCCAGCAGCCGTCTCAGGAAGAACACTGAAGCTTTCTTT. This encodes CASSRLRKNTEAFF.

The V gene is TRBV4-1, the J gene TRBJ2-7, with 7 positions matching TRBD2. The length of the CDR3 is 14 residues. The J segment lost 5 bases and the V segment lost 2 bases, leaving 6 bases of the junction unmatched. Germline V gives CDR1 MGHRA, CDR2 YSYEKL. The CDR3, as DNA: TGCGCCAGCAGCCAACCTGGGAGGGACGACGAGCAGTACTTC. Translated: CASSQPGRDDEQYF.

This chain uses TRBV5-6 with TRBJ1-2; 7 bases align to TRBD1. With V trimmed by 6 bases and J by 5 bases, 22 bases remained unmatched. The CDR3 sequence is 18 residues long. CDR1 is SGHDT and CDR2 is YYEEEE in the germline V gene. CDR3 in amino acids: CASNPPRGTVTAYYGYTF. In DNA form, the CDR3 reads TGTGCCAGCAACCCCCCCCGCGGGACAGTCACAGCGTATTATGGCTACACCTTC. Looking up the rest from reference TRBV5-6 and TRBJ1-2 gives the full variable domain: DAGVTQSPTHLIKTRGQQVTLRCSPKSGHDTVSWYQQALGQGPQFIFQYYEEEERQRGNFPDRFSGHQFPNYSSELNVNALLLGDSALYLCASNPPRGTVTAYYGYTFGSGTRLTVV.

This clone has only a few counts. The chain joins TRBV28 to TRBJ1-2; no definite D call. V was pared by 6 bases and J by 4 bases, with 9 bases between. This CDR3 comprises 12 residues. Germline loops: CDR1 MDHEN, CDR2 SYDVKM. As DNA, the CDR3 is TGTGCCAGCAGGCCTACGGTCTATGGCTACACCTTC. This gives the protein CASRPTVYGYTF.

The sample holds a few counts of this clone. The chain couples TRBV2 to TRBJ1-6, with D tentatively TRBD1 (6 bases). The germline gives CDR1 SNHLY, CDR2 FYNNEI. CDR3 size: 15 residues. V was shortened by 6 bases and J by 1 base, with 10 bases between the two germline ends. CDR3 coding DNA: TGTGCCAGCAGACAGGGAGATTCCTATAATTCACCCCTCCACTTT. This encodes CASRQGDSYNSPLHF.

This sequence joins TRBV19 and TRBJ1-5, with a tentative D call TRBD1 (5 bases). Germline-derived CDR1 and CDR2 are LNHDA and SQIVND (reference sequence). CDR3 length: 13 amino acids. Trimming removed 5 bases from V and 12 bases from J, with 17 bases in between. CDR3 DNA sequence: TGTGCCAGTAGTCCCGGACATTGGAAGCTCCAGCATTTT. Amino acid sequence: CASSPGHWKLQHF. Drawing the rest from reference TRBV19 and TRBJ1-5, the complete variable domain is DGGITQSPKYLFRKEGQNVTLSCEQNLNHDAMYWYRQDPGQGLRLIYYSQIVNDFQKGDIAEGYSVSREKKESFPLTVTSAQKNPTAFYLCASSPGHWKLQHFGDGTRLSIL.

The chain joins TRBV5-1 to TRBJ1-1; 8 bases are a match to TRBD1. Germline V gene sequence: CDR1 SGHRS, CDR2 YFSETQ. This CDR3 spans 13 amino acids. J was trimmed by 7 bases and V by 5 bases; bases with no gene match: 7. CDR3 coding DNA: TGCGCCAGCAGTCTTACAGGGGGTGGTGAAGCTTTCTTT. Translated: CASSLTGGGEAFF.